The rows below give T cell receptor beta chains drawn from one sample of a study of sequential checkpoint blockade in melanoma. TCRdb's table, derived via immunoSEQ multiplex PCR, lists solely in-frame clones and lacks some. The profile covers approximately 10,000 clones, with about four fifths appearing a single time and about 54% taken by the ten largest. Specimen: CD8+ T cells sorted from blood (inferred from file names), collected from a patient given nivolumab and ipilimumab in sequence. Receptors were obtained from a human donor with melanoma. The CDR3 runs from the conserved cysteine through the conserved F or W. The D gene is left open where the match is weak. Part of the rows lack a size; the others show once, few, many or a class for expanded clones.

v_gene: TRBV4-3; j_gene: TRBJ2-7; abundance: once; d_gene: TRBD1; CDR3nt: TGCGCCAGCAGCCGTCGAACAGGGGTTTTGGGCGAGCAGTACTTC; CDR3aa: CASSRRTGVLGEQYF
v_gene: TRBV29-1; j_gene: TRBJ2-7; abundance: -; d_gene: TRBD1; CDR3nt: TGCAGCGTTGATGACAGGGGGTACGAGCAGTACTTC; CDR3aa: CSVDDRGYEQYF
v_gene: TRBV6-6; j_gene: TRBJ1-1; abundance: -; d_gene: -; CDR3nt: TGTGCCAGCAGTTACGGGCAGATGAACACTGAAGCTTTCTTT; CDR3aa: CASSYGQMNTEAFF
v_gene: TRBV28; j_gene: TRBJ2-5; abundance: -; d_gene: -; CDR3nt: TGTGCCAGCAGCCCCATAGCGGTAGGGGAGACCCAGTACTTC; CDR3aa: CASSPIAVGETQYF
v_gene: TRBV21-1; j_gene: TRBJ1-1; abundance: -; d_gene: -; CDR3nt: TGTGCCAGCAGCAAAGGGACAGTGAACACTGAAGCTTTCTTT; CDR3aa: CASSKGTVNTEAFF
v_gene: TRBV4-3; j_gene: TRBJ1-1; abundance: -; d_gene: -; CDR3nt: TGCGCCAGCAGCCCGGAGACAGGCCCTCTTGAAGCTTTCTTT; CDR3aa: CASSPETGPLEAFF
v_gene: TRBV5-1; j_gene: TRBJ2-7; abundance: -; d_gene: TRBD1; CDR3nt: TGCGCCAGCAGCTTGGCCTGGGGACAGGCCTACGAGCAGTACTTC; CDR3aa: CASSLAWGQAYEQYF
v_gene: TRBV14; j_gene: TRBJ2-3; abundance: once; d_gene: -; CDR3nt: TGTGCCAGCAGCCAAGATAGGGGGTGGACCCGAGCCACAGATACGCAGTATTTT; CDR3aa: CASSQDRGWTRATDTQYF
v_gene: TRBV13; j_gene: TRBJ2-1; abundance: -; d_gene: TRBD1; CDR3nt: TGTGCCAGCAGCCAAAGGGACAGGGGGAACGAGCAGTTCTTC; CDR3aa: CASSQRDRGNEQFF
v_gene: TRBV7-2; j_gene: TRBJ2-7; abundance: -; d_gene: TRBD1; CDR3nt: TGTGCCAGCAGCTTGAGGGGGACAGGCGAATCCTACGAGCAGTACTTC; CDR3aa: CASSLRGTGESYEQYF
v_gene: TRBV18; j_gene: TRBJ2-3; abundance: -; d_gene: TRBD1; CDR3nt: TGTGCCAGCTCACCGACAGGGGCAGATACGCAGTATTTT; CDR3aa: CASSPTGADTQYF
v_gene: TRBV5-1; j_gene: TRBJ2-7; abundance: -; d_gene: -; CDR3nt: TGCGCCAGCAGCTTCTCCAGAACCTACGAGCAGTACTTC; CDR3aa: CASSFSRTYEQYF
v_gene: TRBV7-8; j_gene: TRBJ1-2; abundance: -; d_gene: -; CDR3nt: TGTGCCAGCAGCTTAGTAGGACAGAGCTATGGCTACACCTTC; CDR3aa: CASSLVGQSYGYTF
v_gene: TRBV7-9; j_gene: TRBJ2-7; abundance: -; d_gene: TRBD1; CDR3nt: TGTGCCAGCAGCACCTTAGAGGGGGCAGGGTCCTACGAGCAGTACTTC; CDR3aa: CASSTLEGAGSYEQYF
v_gene: TRBV27; j_gene: TRBJ1-5; abundance: -; d_gene: TRBD1; CDR3nt: TGTGCCAGCAGTGTAGACAGGGGTGGGCAGCCCCAGCATTTT; CDR3aa: CASSVDRGGQPQHF
v_gene: TRBV14; j_gene: TRBJ2-7; abundance: -; d_gene: TRBD1; CDR3nt: TGTGCCAGCAGCCTGGGCCGTGGACAGGGGGCGCGGGGCCTCTACGAGCAGTACTTC; CDR3aa: CASSLGRGQGARGLYEQYF
v_gene: TRBV18; j_gene: TRBJ2-2; abundance: -; d_gene: -; CDR3nt: TGTGCCAGCTCACCAAGCCCCGGGGAGCTGTTTTTT; CDR3aa: CASSPSPGELFF
v_gene: TRBV19; j_gene: TRBJ1-1; abundance: -; d_gene: -; CDR3nt: TGTGCCAGTAGTTTGACACCGAACACTGAAGCTTTCTTT; CDR3aa: CASSLTPNTEAFF
v_gene: TRBV6-6; j_gene: TRBJ1-3; abundance: -; d_gene: -; CDR3nt: TGTGCCAGCAGTGGCAGTCGCCTCTCTGGAAACACCATATATTTT; CDR3aa: CASSGSRLSGNTIYF
v_gene: TRBV5-8; j_gene: TRBJ2-7; abundance: once; d_gene: -; CDR3nt: TGTGCCAGCAGCTTTCTGGGCAAATCCTACGAGCAGTACTTC; CDR3aa: CASSFLGKSYEQYF
v_gene: TRBV29-1; j_gene: TRBJ2-1; abundance: -; d_gene: TRBD1; CDR3nt: TGCAGCGTTGAAGGGGACGTCGACAGGGGGCTGAATGAGCAGTTCTTC; CDR3aa: CSVEGDVDRGLNEQFF
v_gene: TRBV2; j_gene: TRBJ1-5; abundance: -; d_gene: TRBD1; CDR3nt: TGTGCCAGCAGGGGGACAGCATTCAATCAGCCCCAGCATTTT; CDR3aa: CASRGTAFNQPQHF
v_gene: TRBV15; j_gene: TRBJ2-3; abundance: -; d_gene: -; CDR3nt: TGTGCCACCAGCGGGGGCCCCGGGGCCAGCACAGATACGCAGTATTTT; CDR3aa: CATSGGPGASTDTQYF
v_gene: TRBV5-1; j_gene: TRBJ2-7; abundance: -; d_gene: -; CDR3nt: TGCGCCAGCAGCCTCACACCCTACGAGCAGTACTTC; CDR3aa: CASSLTPYEQYF
v_gene: TRBV19; j_gene: TRBJ2-1; abundance: once; d_gene: -; CDR3nt: TGTGCCAGTACCCATGCGGAGGGGAATGAGCAGTTCTTC; CDR3aa: CASTHAEGNEQFF
v_gene: TRBV5-6; j_gene: TRBJ1-3; abundance: -; d_gene: -; CDR3nt: TGTGCCAGCAGCTTTGGGACAGGAAACACCATATATTTT; CDR3aa: CASSFGTGNTIYF
v_gene: TRBV13; j_gene: TRBJ2-7; abundance: -; d_gene: TRBD1; CDR3nt: TGTGCCAGCAGGCGACAGGGTGCTTACGAGCAGTACTTC; CDR3aa: CASRRQGAYEQYF
v_gene: TRBV9; j_gene: TRBJ2-7; abundance: few; d_gene: -; CDR3nt: TGTGCCAGCAGCGTAACTGACTATCCTTACGAGCAGTACTTC; CDR3aa: CASSVTDYPYEQYF
v_gene: TRBV6-6; j_gene: TRBJ1-1; abundance: -; d_gene: -; CDR3nt: TGTGCCAGCAGTTTTCGAGGTGGGGGGTTTACTGAAGCTTTCTTT; CDR3aa: CASSFRGGGFTEAFF